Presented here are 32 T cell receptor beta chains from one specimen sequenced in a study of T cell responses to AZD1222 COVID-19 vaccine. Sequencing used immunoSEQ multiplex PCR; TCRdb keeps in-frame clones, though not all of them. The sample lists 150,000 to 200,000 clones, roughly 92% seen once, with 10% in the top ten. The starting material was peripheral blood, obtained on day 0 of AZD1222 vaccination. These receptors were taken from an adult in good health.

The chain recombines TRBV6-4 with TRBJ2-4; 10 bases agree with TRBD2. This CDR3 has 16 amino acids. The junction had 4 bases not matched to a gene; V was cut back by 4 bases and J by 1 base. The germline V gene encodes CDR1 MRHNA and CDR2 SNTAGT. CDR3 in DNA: TGTGCCAGCAGTGTCGAAGCGGGGGGGGCCAAAAACATTCAGTACTTC. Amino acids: CASSVEAGGAKNIQYF.

The CDR3 region is CASQGGSNQPQHF. For the CDR3, the DNA is TGTGCCAGCCAAGGGGGGAGCAATCAGCCCCAGCATTTT. The chain uses TRBV12-3 or TRBV12-4 and TRBJ1-5; D is perhaps TRBD1 (6 bases). V was shortened by 8 bases and J by 1 base, with 9 bases between the two germline ends. The CDR3 is 13 amino acids.

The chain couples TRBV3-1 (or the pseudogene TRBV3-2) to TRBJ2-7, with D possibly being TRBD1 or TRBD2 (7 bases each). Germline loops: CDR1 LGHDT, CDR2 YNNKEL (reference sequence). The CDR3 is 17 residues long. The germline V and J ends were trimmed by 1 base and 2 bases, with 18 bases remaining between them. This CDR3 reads CASSQVGGWDSPYEQYF. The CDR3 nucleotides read TGTGCCAGCAGCCAAGTGGGAGGGTGGGACAGCCCCTACGAGCAGTACTTC.

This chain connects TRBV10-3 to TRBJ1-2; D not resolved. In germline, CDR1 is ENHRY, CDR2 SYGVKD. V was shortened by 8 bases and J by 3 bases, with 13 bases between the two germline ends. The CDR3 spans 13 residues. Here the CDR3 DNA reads TGTGCCATCCTGCGGACGGGAGACTATGGCTACACCTTC. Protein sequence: CAILRTGDYGYTF.

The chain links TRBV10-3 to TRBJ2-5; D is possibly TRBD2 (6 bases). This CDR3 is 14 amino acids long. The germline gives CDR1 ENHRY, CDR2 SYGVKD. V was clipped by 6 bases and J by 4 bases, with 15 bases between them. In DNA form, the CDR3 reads TGTGCCATCAGGGATGCGGGAAGAGGAGAGACCCAGTACTTC. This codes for CAIRDAGRGETQYF.

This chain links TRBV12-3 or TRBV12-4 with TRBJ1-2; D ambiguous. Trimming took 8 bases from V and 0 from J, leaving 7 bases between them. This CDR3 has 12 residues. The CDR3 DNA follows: TGTGCCAGCCTAGCCTCTAACTATGGCTACACCTTC. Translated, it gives CASLASNYGYTF.

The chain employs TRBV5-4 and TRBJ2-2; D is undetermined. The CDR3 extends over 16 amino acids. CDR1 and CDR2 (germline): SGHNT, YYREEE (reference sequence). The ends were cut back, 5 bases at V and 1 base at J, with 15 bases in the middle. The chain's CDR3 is CASSPTPPQNTGELFF. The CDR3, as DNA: TGTGCCAGCAGTCCGACCCCCCCCCAGAACACCGGGGAGCTGTTTTTT.

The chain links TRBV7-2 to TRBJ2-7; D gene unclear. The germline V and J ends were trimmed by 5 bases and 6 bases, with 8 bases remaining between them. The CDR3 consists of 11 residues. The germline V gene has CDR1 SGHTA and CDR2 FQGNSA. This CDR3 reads CASSPLGEQYF. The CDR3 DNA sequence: TGTGCCAGCAGCCCCCTGGGCGAGCAGTACTTC.

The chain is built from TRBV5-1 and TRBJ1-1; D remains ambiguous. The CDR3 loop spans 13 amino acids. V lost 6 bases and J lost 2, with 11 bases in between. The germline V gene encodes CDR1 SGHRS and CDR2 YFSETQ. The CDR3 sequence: CASKQLANTEAFF. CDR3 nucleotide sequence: TGCGCCAGCAAACAACTAGCAAACACTGAAGCTTTCTTT.

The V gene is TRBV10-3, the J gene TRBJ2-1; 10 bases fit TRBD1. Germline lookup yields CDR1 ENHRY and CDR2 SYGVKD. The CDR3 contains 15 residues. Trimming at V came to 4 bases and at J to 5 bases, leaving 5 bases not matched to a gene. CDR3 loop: CAISATGGIDNEQFF. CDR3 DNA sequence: TGTGCCATCAGTGCGACAGGGGGCATCGACAATGAGCAGTTCTTC.

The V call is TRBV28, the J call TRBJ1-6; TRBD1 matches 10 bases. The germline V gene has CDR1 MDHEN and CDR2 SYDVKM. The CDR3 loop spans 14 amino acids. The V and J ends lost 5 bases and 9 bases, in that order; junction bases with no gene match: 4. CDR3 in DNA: TGTGCCAGCAGTCCGGGACAGGGGATTTCACCCCTCCACTTT. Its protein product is CASSPGQGISPLHF. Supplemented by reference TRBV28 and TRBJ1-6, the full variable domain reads DVKVTQSSRYLVKRTGEKVFLECVQDMDHENMFWYRQDPGLGLRLIYFSYDVKMKEKGDIPEGYSVSREKKERFSLILESASTNQTSMYLCASSPGQGISPLHFGNGTRLTVT.

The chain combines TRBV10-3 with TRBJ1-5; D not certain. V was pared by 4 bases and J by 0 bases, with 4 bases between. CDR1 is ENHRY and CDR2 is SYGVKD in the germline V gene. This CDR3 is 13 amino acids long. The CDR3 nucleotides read TGTGCCATCAGTGTCAATAGCAATCAGCCCCAGCATTTT. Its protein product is CAISVNSNQPQHF.

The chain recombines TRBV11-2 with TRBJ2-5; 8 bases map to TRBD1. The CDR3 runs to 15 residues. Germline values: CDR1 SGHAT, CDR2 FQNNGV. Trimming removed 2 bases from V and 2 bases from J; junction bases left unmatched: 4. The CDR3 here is CASSLSTGGQETQYF. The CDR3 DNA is TGTGCCAGCAGCTTATCAACAGGGGGACAAGAGACCCAGTACTTC. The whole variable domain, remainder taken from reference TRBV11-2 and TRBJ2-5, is EAGVAQSPRYKIIEKRQSVAFWCNPISGHATLYWYQQILGQGPKLLIQFQNNGVVDDSQLPKDRFSAERLKGVDSTLKIQPAKLEDSAVYLCASSLSTGGQETQYFGPGTRLLVL.

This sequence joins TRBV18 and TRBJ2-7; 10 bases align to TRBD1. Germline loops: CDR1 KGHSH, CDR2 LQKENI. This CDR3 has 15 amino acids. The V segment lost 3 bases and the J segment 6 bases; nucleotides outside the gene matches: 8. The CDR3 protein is CASSPATGTGAEQYF. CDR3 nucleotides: TGTGCCAGCTCACCCGCGACGGGGACAGGGGCCGAGCAGTACTTC.

CDR3 bases: TGTGCCAGCAGTTACTCAGGGTTCGAGCAGTACGTC. It encodes CASSYSGFEQYV. V and J are TRBV6-2 or TRBV6-3 and TRBJ2-7, with D hard to call. Germline CDR1 reads MNHEY; CDR2 reads SVGEGT. V lost 0 bases, J lost 6 bases, and 6 bases lay in between. The CDR3 totals 12 residues.

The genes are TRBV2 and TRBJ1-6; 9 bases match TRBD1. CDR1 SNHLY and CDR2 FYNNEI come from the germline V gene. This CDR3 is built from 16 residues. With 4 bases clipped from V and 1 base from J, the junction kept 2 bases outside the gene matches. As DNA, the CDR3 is TGTGCCAGCAGTGTCGACAGGGGGTCCTATAATTCACCCCTCCACTTT. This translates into CASSVDRGSYNSPLHF.

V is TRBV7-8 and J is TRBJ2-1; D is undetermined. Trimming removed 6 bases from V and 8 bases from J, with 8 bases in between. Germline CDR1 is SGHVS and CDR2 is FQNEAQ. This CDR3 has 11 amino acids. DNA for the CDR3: TGTGCCAGCAGTCGAGAGGATGAGCAGTTCTTC. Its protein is CASSREDEQFF.

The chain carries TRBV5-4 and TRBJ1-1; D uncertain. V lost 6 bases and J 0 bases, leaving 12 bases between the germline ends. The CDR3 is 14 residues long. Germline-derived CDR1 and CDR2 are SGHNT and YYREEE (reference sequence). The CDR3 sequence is CASNLWAVNTEAFF. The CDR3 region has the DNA TGTGCCAGCAACCTGTGGGCGGTGAACACTGAAGCTTTCTTT. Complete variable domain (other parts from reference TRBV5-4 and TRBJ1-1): ETGVTQSPTHLIKTRGQQVTLRCSSQSGHNTVSWYQQALGQGPQFIFQYYREEENGRGNFPPRFSGLQFPNYSSELNVNALELDDSALYLCASNLWAVNTEAFFGQGTRLTVV.

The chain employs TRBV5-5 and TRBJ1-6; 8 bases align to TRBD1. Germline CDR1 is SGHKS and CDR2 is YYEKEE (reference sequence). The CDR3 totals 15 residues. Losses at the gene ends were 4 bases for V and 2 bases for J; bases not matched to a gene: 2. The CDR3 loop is CASSPGQAYNSPLHF. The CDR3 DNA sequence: TGTGCCAGCAGCCCGGGACAGGCCTATAATTCACCCCTCCACTTT.

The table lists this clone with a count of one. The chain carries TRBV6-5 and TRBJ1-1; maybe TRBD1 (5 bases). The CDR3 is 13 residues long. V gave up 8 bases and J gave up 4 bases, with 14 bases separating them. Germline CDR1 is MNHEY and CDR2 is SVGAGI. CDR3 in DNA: TGTGCCAGCCCCCCGCCAGGGACCACTGAAGCTTTCTTT. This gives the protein CASPPPGTTEAFF.

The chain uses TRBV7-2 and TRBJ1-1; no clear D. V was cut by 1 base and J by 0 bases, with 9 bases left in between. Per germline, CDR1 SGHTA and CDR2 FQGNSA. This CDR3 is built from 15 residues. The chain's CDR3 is CASSLEGKLNTEAFF. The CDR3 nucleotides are TGTGCCAGCAGCTTAGAAGGGAAATTGAACACTGAAGCTTTCTTT.

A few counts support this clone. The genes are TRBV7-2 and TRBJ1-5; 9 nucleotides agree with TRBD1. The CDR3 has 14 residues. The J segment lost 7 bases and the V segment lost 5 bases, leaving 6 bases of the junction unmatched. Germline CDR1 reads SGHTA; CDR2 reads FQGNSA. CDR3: CASSPGTGGQPQHF. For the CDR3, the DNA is TGTGCCAGCAGCCCTGGCACAGGGGGCCAGCCCCAGCATTTT.

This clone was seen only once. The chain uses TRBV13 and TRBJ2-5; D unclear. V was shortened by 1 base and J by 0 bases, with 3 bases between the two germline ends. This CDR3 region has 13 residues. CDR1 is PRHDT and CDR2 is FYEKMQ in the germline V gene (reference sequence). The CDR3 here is CASSLVNQETQYF. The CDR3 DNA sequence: TGTGCCAGCAGCTTAGTAAACCAAGAGACCCAGTACTTC.

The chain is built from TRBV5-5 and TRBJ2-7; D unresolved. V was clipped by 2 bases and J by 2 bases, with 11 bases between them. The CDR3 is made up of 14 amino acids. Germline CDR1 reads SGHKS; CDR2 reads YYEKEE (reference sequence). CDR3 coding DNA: TGTGCCAGCAGCTTCTTGCTCGGCACCTACGAGCAGTACTTC. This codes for CASSFLLGTYEQYF.

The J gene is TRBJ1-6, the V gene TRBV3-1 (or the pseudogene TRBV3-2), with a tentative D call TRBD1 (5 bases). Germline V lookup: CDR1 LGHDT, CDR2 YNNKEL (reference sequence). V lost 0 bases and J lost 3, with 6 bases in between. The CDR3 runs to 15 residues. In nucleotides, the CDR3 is TGTGCCAGCAGCCAAGATGGGGGCTATAATTCACCCCTCCACTTT. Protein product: CASSQDGGYNSPLHF.

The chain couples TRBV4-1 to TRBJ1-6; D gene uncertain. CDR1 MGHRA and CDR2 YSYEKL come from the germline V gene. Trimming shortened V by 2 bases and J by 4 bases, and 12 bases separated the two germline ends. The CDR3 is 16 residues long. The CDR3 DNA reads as TGCGCCAGCAGCCAACCCAGGACGGGGTATAATTCACCCCTCCACTTT. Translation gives CASSQPRTGYNSPLHF.

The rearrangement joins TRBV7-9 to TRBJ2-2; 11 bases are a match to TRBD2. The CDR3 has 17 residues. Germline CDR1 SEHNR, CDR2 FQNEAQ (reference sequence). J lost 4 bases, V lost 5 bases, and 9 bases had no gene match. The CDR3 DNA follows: TGTGCCAGCAGCCTCCGACTAGCGGGAATGAGCACCGGGGAGCTGTTTTTT. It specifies CASSLRLAGMSTGELFF.

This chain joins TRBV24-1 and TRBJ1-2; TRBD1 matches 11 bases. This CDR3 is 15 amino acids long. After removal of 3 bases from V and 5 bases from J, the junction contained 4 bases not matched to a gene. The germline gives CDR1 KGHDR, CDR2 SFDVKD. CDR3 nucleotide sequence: TGTGCCACCAGTGATGGCGGGACAGGGGGATATGGCTACACCTTC. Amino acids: CATSDGGTGGYGYTF.

The CDR3 here is CASSELVPEAFF. The CDR3 bases are TGTGCCAGCAGTGAGTTAGTTCCTGAAGCTTTCTTT. The chain uses TRBV2 and TRBJ1-1; D remains unclear. The germline V gene encodes CDR1 SNHLY and CDR2 FYNNEI. This CDR3 has 12 amino acids. V shed 3 bases and J shed 6 bases, with 8 bases lying between them.

The CDR3 nucleotides are TGTGCCAGCAAAAGACAGGCCGAGGCTGGGGCCAACGTCCTGACTTTC. It specifies CASKRQAEAGANVLTF. V is TRBV5-5 and J is TRBJ2-6; weak D call: TRBD1 (6 bases). The V gene lost 6 bases and the J gene lost 2 bases, with 15 bases spanning the gap. The CDR3 sequence is 16 residues long. Germline V gene lookup returns CDR1 SGHKS and CDR2 YYEKEE (reference sequence).

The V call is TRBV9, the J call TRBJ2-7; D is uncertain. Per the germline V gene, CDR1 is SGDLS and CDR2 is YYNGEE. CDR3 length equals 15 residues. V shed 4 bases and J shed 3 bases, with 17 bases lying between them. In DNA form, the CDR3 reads TGTGCCAGCAGCCCCTCTACCTCTCGCCTCTACGAGCAGTACTTC. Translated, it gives CASSPSTSRLYEQYF.

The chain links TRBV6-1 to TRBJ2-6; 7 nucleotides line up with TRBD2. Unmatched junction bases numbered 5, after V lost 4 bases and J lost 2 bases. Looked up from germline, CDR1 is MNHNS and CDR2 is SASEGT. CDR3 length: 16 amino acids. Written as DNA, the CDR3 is TGTGCCAGCAGTGGGACCGGGGGGACTGGGGCCAACGTCCTGACTTTC. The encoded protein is CASSGTGGTGANVLTF.